What follows are 16 T cell receptor beta chains derived from one specimen sequenced in a study of technical replicates of blood from a few donors. The table came from immunoSEQ multiplex PCR; TCRdb's copy has only in-frame clones and leaves some out. The profile shows 79,000 or so clones, 95% to 98% of them singletons. Sequenced sample: T cells isolated from PBMCs. All receptors derive from a human donor in good health.

V and J are TRBV2 and TRBJ2-7; 8 bases align to TRBD2. CDR3 length equals 13 residues. Germline CDR1 is SNHLY and CDR2 is FYNNEI. Unmatched junction bases numbered 10, after V lost 8 bases and J lost 7 bases. The CDR3 sequence: CASGSGRRVEQYF. CDR3 DNA sequence: TGTGCCAGCGGCAGCGGGAGACGAGTTGAGCAGTACTTC. The full variable domain, with the rest looked up from reference TRBV2 and TRBJ2-7, is EPEVTQTPSHQVTQMGQEVILRCVPISNHLYFYWYRQILGQKVEFLVSFYNNEISEKSEIFDDQFSVERPDGSNFTLKIRSTKLEDSAMYFCASGSGRRVEQYFGPGTRLTVT.

The chain combines TRBV7-2 with TRBJ2-4; 10 nucleotides align to TRBD1. The germline V gene has CDR1 SGHTA and CDR2 FQGNSA. The V gene end was trimmed by 4 bases and the J gene end by 8 bases; junction bases not matched to a gene: 5. The CDR3 extends over 14 amino acids. The CDR3 region is CASSYWDRGDIQYF. CDR3 DNA: TGTGCCAGCAGCTACTGGGACAGGGGAGACATTCAGTACTTC.

The rearrangement links TRBV4-2 to TRBJ1-5; no clear D. The germline V and J ends were trimmed by 0 bases and 0 bases, with 6 bases remaining between them. CDR3 size: 15 residues. The germline V gene encodes CDR1 LGHNA and CDR2 YNFKEQ. CDR3 sequence reads: CASSQEHGSNQPQHF. In DNA form, the CDR3 reads TGTGCCAGCAGCCAAGAGCACGGTAGCAATCAGCCCCAGCATTTT.

This chain uses TRBV10-3 with TRBJ1-4, with TRBD1 identical over 7 bases. The V gene's germline CDR1 is ENHRY and CDR2 SYGVKD. V dropped 6 bases and J dropped 7; count of bases not matched to a gene: 5. The CDR3 consists of 13 residues. CDR3 in DNA: TGTGCCATCAGGCAGACAGGGAGTGAAAAACTGTTTTTT. It specifies CAIRQTGSEKLFF.

The gene calls are TRBV6-5 and TRBJ2-3; tentatively, D is TRBD1 (6 bases). Trimming cost V 10 bases and J 2 bases, with 13 bases left between them. This CDR3 is 13 amino acids long. Germline loops: CDR1 MNHEY, CDR2 SVGAGI. CDR3 nucleotides: TGTGCCACCAGGGGCTCTTACACAGATACGCAGTATTTT. Translating gives CATRGSYTDTQYF.

This clone was recorded only once. The CDR3 here is CASSERTGSDTEAFF. CDR3 nucleotide sequence: TGTGCCAGCAGTGAAAGGACAGGGTCGGACACTGAAGCTTTCTTT. The chain has TRBV2 and TRBJ1-1; TRBD1 matches 8 bases. Germline-derived CDR1 and CDR2 are SNHLY and FYNNEI. J gave up 3 bases and V 2 bases, and 5 bases lay outside the gene matches. The CDR3 spans 15 residues. Filled out from reference TRBV2 and TRBJ1-1, the complete variable domain reads EPEVTQTPSHQVTQMGQEVILRCVPISNHLYFYWYRQILGQKVEFLVSFYNNEISEKSEIFDDQFSVERPDGSNFTLKIRSTKLEDSAMYFCASSERTGSDTEAFFGQGTRLTVV.

This chain connects TRBV4-2 to TRBJ2-2; 14 bases match TRBD2. V trimming: 2 bases; J trimming: 0 bases; junction bases outside the gene matches: 11. Germline assignment: CDR1 LGHNA and CDR2 YNFKEQ. The CDR3 sequence is 21 residues long. This chain's CDR3 is CASSQRIPGLAGAPNTGELFF. The CDR3 region has the DNA TGTGCCAGCAGCCAAAGGATACCGGGACTAGCGGGAGCACCGAACACCGGGGAGCTGTTTTTT.

The chain uses TRBV10-3 and TRBJ2-3, with TRBD2 identical over 8 bases. V was clipped by 11 bases and J by 0 bases; unmatched bases: 10. The CDR3 length is 15 residues. Germline loops: CDR1 ENHRY, CDR2 SYGVKD. The CDR3 here is CASRLAGISTDTQYF. DNA of the CDR3: TGTGCCTCCCGGTTAGCGGGAATTAGCACAGATACGCAGTATTTT.

The gene calls are TRBV5-6 and TRBJ1-2, with D possibly TRBD1 on 5 matching bases. Germline-derived CDR1 and CDR2 are SGHDT and YYEEEE. The CDR3 is 14 amino acids. V lost 1 base to trimming and J lost 8 bases, with 15 bases between them. The CDR3: CASSLLGVWYGYTF. In nucleotides, the CDR3 is TGTGCCAGCAGCTTGTTAGGGGTTTGGTACGGCTACACCTTC.

The chain recombines TRBV6-1 with TRBJ2-2, with D maybe TRBD1 (5 bases). The CDR3 sequence is 14 residues long. The V end was cut by 3 bases, the J end by 7 bases, with 12 bases between. Per the germline V gene, CDR1 is MNHNS and CDR2 is SASEGT. CDR3 loop: CASSEPTDYGELFF. The CDR3 DNA follows: TGTGCCAGCAGTGAGCCGACAGATTACGGGGAGCTGTTTTTT.

The gene calls are TRBV4-2 and TRBJ2-2; 12 bases agree with TRBD1. The CDR3 extends over 17 amino acids. Trimming at V came to 1 base and at J to 7 bases, leaving 7 bases not matched to a gene. The germline V gene encodes CDR1 LGHNA and CDR2 YNFKEQ. The CDR3 sequence: CASSQGAGTGGFGELFF. The CDR3 coding sequence is TGTGCCAGCAGCCAAGGGGCCGGGACAGGGGGCTTCGGGGAGCTGTTTTTT.

The chain couples TRBV27 to TRBJ1-2; no definite D call. The ends were cut back, 0 bases at V and 1 base at J, with 9 bases in the middle. This CDR3 spans 15 amino acids. Germline CDR1 MNHEY, CDR2 SMNVEV (reference sequence). CDR3 sequence reads: CASSLSPGNNYGYTF. CDR3 bases: TGTGCCAGCAGTTTATCCCCCGGGAATAACTATGGCTACACCTTC.

The chain has TRBV30 and TRBJ1-3; weak D call: TRBD1 (5 bases). The V gene's germline CDR1 is GTSNPN and CDR2 SVGIG (reference sequence). V shed 0 bases and J shed 0 bases, with 9 bases lying between them. The CDR3 runs 15 residues. CDR3 nucleotide sequence: TGTGCCTGGAGTGTACGACAGCACTCTGGAAACACCATATATTTT. Residues: CAWSVRQHSGNTIYF.

The CDR3 reads CASSLETSLLQTQYF. Here the CDR3 DNA reads TGTGCCAGCAGCTTAGAGACTAGCCTCTTGCAGACCCAGTACTTC. The chain recombines TRBV11-2 with TRBJ2-5; 7 bases fit TRBD2. The CDR3 has 15 residues. Germline V CDR1 and CDR2: SGHAT, FQNNGV. V was clipped by 0 bases and J by 6 bases; unmatched bases: 7.

This clone has a single count. The CDR3 nucleotides read TGTGCCAGCAGCTTCGGTTTTCGGCGGGGCCAAGAGACCCAGTACTTC. It encodes CASSFGFRRGQETQYF. J is TRBJ2-5 and V is TRBV11-2, with D possibly being TRBD2 (6 bases). Looked up from germline, CDR1 is SGHAT and CDR2 is FQNNGV. The CDR3 length is 16 residues. Trimming removed 3 bases from V and 1 base from J, with 15 bases in between.

The sample holds a few counts of this clone. The rearrangement links TRBV5-4 to TRBJ2-2, with D tentatively TRBD1 (6 bases). V was clipped by 4 bases and J by 1 base, with 11 bases between them. Germline lookup yields CDR1 SGHNT and CDR2 YYREEE (reference sequence). This CDR3 has 15 amino acids. CDR3 coding DNA: TGTGCCAGCAGCCGGGGACAATGGAACACCGGGGAGCTGTTTTTT. It codes for CASSRGQWNTGELFF.